The rows below give T cell receptor beta chains drawn from one sample of a study of T cell repertoires in cytomegalovirus infection. TCRdb called the reads again in MiXCR, with one record for every CDR3 protein. This sample has hundreds of thousands of distinct CDR3 sequences, with more than 20% found just once. The sequenced sample was CD8+ T cells from PBMCs. The source is a human donor in good health (CMV status not recorded). Some clones in this sample may be carry-over from other donors' samples. CDR3s include the opening cysteine and the closing phenylalanine or tryptophan. D genes are given only for firm matches. For some rows the clone size is stated as once, few or many, or as a class when expanded; others skip it.

D gene: TRBD1; J gene: TRBJ1-1; clone size: few; V gene: TRBV19; CDR3 protein: CASSRGTGALVNTEAFF; CDR3 DNA: TGTGCCAGTAGTAGAGGGACAGGGGCTCTTGTGAACACTGAAGCTTTCTTT
D gene: -; J gene: TRBJ2-1; clone size: -; V gene: TRBV19; CDR3 protein: CASSWGAKYNEQFF; CDR3 DNA: TGTGCCAGTAGTTGGGGCGCGAAATACAATGAGCAGTTCTTC
D gene: TRBD1; J gene: TRBJ1-5; clone size: few; V gene: TRBV7-2; CDR3 protein: CASSPPGQGREGSNQPQHF; CDR3 DNA: TGTGCCAGCAGCCCTCCGGGACAGGGTCGTGAGGGAAGCAATCAGCCCCAGCATTTT
D gene: -; J gene: TRBJ2-1; clone size: -; V gene: TRBV7-9; CDR3 protein: CASSLEYANEQFF; CDR3 DNA: TGTGCCAGCAGCTTAGAGTATGCCAATGAGCAGTTCTTC
D gene: TRBD1; J gene: TRBJ1-5; clone size: few; V gene: TRBV20-1; CDR3 protein: CSATFRGQGQPQHF; CDR3 DNA: TGCAGTGCTACCTTCAGGGGGCAAGGTCAGCCCCAGCATTTT
D gene: -; J gene: TRBJ2-1; clone size: few; V gene: TRBV5-8; CDR3 protein: CASSLSARLYNEQFF; CDR3 DNA: TGTGCCAGCAGCTTGTCAGCACGCCTTTACAATGAGCAGTTCTTC
D gene: -; J gene: TRBJ2-7; clone size: few; V gene: TRBV6-2/TRBV6-3; CDR3 protein: CASSYIQAISYEQYF; CDR3 DNA: TGTGCCAGCAGTTACATCCAGGCCATCTCCTACGAGCAGTACTTC
D gene: -; J gene: TRBJ2-1; clone size: -; V gene: TRBV19; CDR3 protein: CASAGLYNEQFF; CDR3 DNA: TGTGCCAGTGCGGGGCTTTACAATGAGCAGTTCTTC
D gene: TRBD2; J gene: TRBJ2-1; clone size: many; V gene: TRBV7-6; CDR3 protein: CASSLTSGGFNEQFF; CDR3 DNA: TGTGCCAGCAGCTTAACTAGCGGGGGCTTCAATGAGCAGTTCTTC
D gene: -; J gene: TRBJ2-1; clone size: few; V gene: TRBV29-1; CDR3 protein: CSGGREKNEQFF; CDR3 DNA: TGCAGCGGGGGCAGGGAGAAGAATGAGCAGTTCTTC
D gene: -; J gene: TRBJ1-2; clone size: -; V gene: TRBV28; CDR3 protein: CASSFLQGDIVYGYTF; CDR3 DNA: TGTGCCAGCAGTTTTCTACAGGGCGATATAGTGTATGGCTACACCTTC
D gene: -; J gene: TRBJ2-2; clone size: many; V gene: TRBV19; CDR3 protein: CASSLRTVPLGELFF; CDR3 DNA: TGTGCCAGTAGTCTGCGGACGGTCCCGTTAGGGGAGCTGTTTTTT
D gene: TRBD2; J gene: TRBJ2-3; clone size: -; V gene: TRBV27; CDR3 protein: CASSPYSGARGDTQYF; CDR3 DNA: TGTGCCAGCAGTCCATATAGCGGGGCCCGCGGAGATACGCAGTATTTT
D gene: -; J gene: TRBJ2-5; clone size: many; V gene: TRBV7-9; CDR3 protein: CASSLIKGQETQYF; CDR3 DNA: TGTGCCAGCAGCTTAATCAAGGGCCAAGAGACCCAGTACTTC
D gene: TRBD1; J gene: TRBJ2-1; clone size: few; V gene: TRBV29-1; CDR3 protein: CSVPGDRGQGEQFF; CDR3 DNA: TGCAGCGTTCCTGGGGACAGGGGGCAAGGGGAGCAGTTCTTC
D gene: TRBD1; J gene: TRBJ1-2; clone size: -; V gene: TRBV7-9; CDR3 protein: CANSPTTGVYGYTF; CDR3 DNA: TGTGCCAACAGCCCGACTACAGGGGTCTATGGCTACACCTTC
D gene: -; J gene: TRBJ1-4; clone size: many; V gene: TRBV12-3/TRBV12-4; CDR3 protein: CASSPAAGEKLFF; CDR3 DNA: TGTGCCAGCAGTCCGGCCGCAGGTGAAAAACTGTTTTTT
D gene: -; J gene: TRBJ1-6; clone size: -; V gene: TRBV23-1; CDR3 protein: CASSQSPTASSYNSPLHF; CDR3 DNA: TGCGCCAGCAGTCAGTCGCCTACAGCAAGCTCCTATAATTCACCCCTCCACTTT
D gene: -; J gene: TRBJ1-5; clone size: -; V gene: TRBV29-1; CDR3 protein: CSVEWGSNQPQHF; CDR3 DNA: TGCAGCGTTGAGTGGGGGAGCAATCAGCCCCAGCATTTT
D gene: TRBD1; J gene: TRBJ2-2; clone size: -; V gene: TRBV7-4; CDR3 protein: CASIIRDSNTGELFF; CDR3 DNA: TGTGCCAGCATCATACGGGACAGCAACACCGGGGAGCTGTTTTTT
D gene: -; J gene: TRBJ2-3; clone size: many; V gene: TRBV7-8; CDR3 protein: CASSPRGSLDTQYF; CDR3 DNA: TGTGCCAGCAGCCCGAGAGGTAGCCTCGATACGCAGTATTTT
D gene: -; J gene: TRBJ2-3; clone size: few; V gene: TRBV29-1; CDR3 protein: CSVAYEYF; CDR3 DNA: TGCAGCGTTGCCTACGAGTATTTT
D gene: -; J gene: TRBJ2-3; clone size: many; V gene: TRBV6-1; CDR3 protein: CASSPAGRLTDTQYF; CDR3 DNA: TGTGCCAGCAGTCCTGCAGGGAGACTCACAGATACGCAGTATTTT
D gene: -; J gene: TRBJ2-3; clone size: many; V gene: TRBV7-6; CDR3 protein: CASSLLTGTRTDTQYF; CDR3 DNA: TGTGCCAGCAGCTTGTTAACAGGGACTCGCACAGATACGCAGTATTTT
D gene: TRBD1; J gene: TRBJ2-5; clone size: many; V gene: TRBV11-1; CDR3 protein: CASSPGQVLQETQYF; CDR3 DNA: TGTGCCAGCAGCCCAGGACAGGTGCTCCAAGAGACCCAGTACTTC
D gene: -; J gene: TRBJ1-1; clone size: few; V gene: TRBV13; CDR3 protein: CASSTHLTGDEAFF; CDR3 DNA: TGTGCCAGCAGCACCCACCTGACAGGAGATGAAGCTTTCTTT
D gene: -; J gene: TRBJ1-1; clone size: few; V gene: TRBV4-1; CDR3 protein: CASSQWFQEVNTEAFF; CDR3 DNA: TGCGCCAGCAGCCAATGGTTTCAGGAGGTGAACACTGAAGCTTTCTTT
D gene: -; J gene: TRBJ2-5; clone size: few; V gene: TRBV6-6; CDR3 protein: CASSWTPQETQYF; CDR3 DNA: TGTGCCAGCAGTTGGACACCCCAAGAGACCCAGTACTTC
D gene: TRBD2; J gene: TRBJ2-7; clone size: many; V gene: TRBV7-8; CDR3 protein: CATTSGDPAYEQYF; CDR3 DNA: TGTGCCACAACTAGCGGGGACCCAGCCTACGAGCAGTACTTC
D gene: TRBD1; J gene: TRBJ1-1; clone size: few; V gene: TRBV19; CDR3 protein: CASTPSGTGGLNTEAFF; CDR3 DNA: TGTGCCAGTACACCCTCCGGGACAGGGGGCCTGAACACTGAAGCTTTCTTT
D gene: -; J gene: TRBJ1-5; clone size: -; V gene: TRBV20-1; CDR3 protein: CSARDLGGNQPQHF; CDR3 DNA: TGCAGTGCTAGAGATCTAGGGGGCAATCAGCCCCAGCATTTT
D gene: -; J gene: TRBJ1-1; clone size: few; V gene: TRBV6-6; CDR3 protein: CASSVGQNTEAFF; CDR3 DNA: TGTGCCAGCTCCGTCGGTCAGAACACTGAAGCTTTCTTT
D gene: -; J gene: TRBJ1-1; clone size: many; V gene: TRBV7-9; CDR3 protein: CASSYLVGVTEAFF; CDR3 DNA: TGTGCCAGCAGCTATCTGGTGGGGGTTACTGAAGCTTTCTTT
D gene: TRBD2; J gene: TRBJ2-7; clone size: -; V gene: TRBV12-3/TRBV12-4; CDR3 protein: CASIGTSGYEQYF; CDR3 DNA: TGTGCCAGCATCGGGACTAGTGGCTACGAGCAGTACTTC
D gene: -; J gene: TRBJ1-2; clone size: few; V gene: TRBV6-4; CDR3 protein: CKTGLPNYGYTF; CDR3 DNA: TGTAAAACGGGACTCCCTAACTATGGCTACACCTTC